The clone carrying this T cell receptor beta chain was seen ten or more times. The entry originates in a study of T-cell reconstitution after alpha-beta-depleted transplantation in children. Unique molecular identifiers were incorporated when the TCRbeta library was constructed. TCRdb analysed the PCR reads with MiXCR anew, one entry per CDR3 protein. The sample has fewer than 120,000 distinct CDR3 sequences; 10% to 13% are singletons. The origin of this receptor is a human donor who donated a stem cell graft to a child with acute lymphoblastic leukemia. This specimen consisted of PBMCs from the stem cell graft donor, obtained from the stem cell graft.

CDR3 region: CASSQRAGRGGPYNEQFF. The CDR3 nucleotides are TGTGCCAGCAGCCAAAGGGCCGGACGCGGTGGTCCCTACAATGAGCAGTTCTTC. The chain combines TRBV3-1 with TRBJ2-1; the D is unclear. Trimming removed 2 bases from V and 2 bases from J, with 19 bases in between. Germline lookup yields CDR1 LGHDT and CDR2 YNNKEL (reference sequence). CDR3 size: 18 residues.